Listed below are T cell receptor beta chains from one sample, sequenced in a study of T cell changes during pregnancy in multiple sclerosis. Only in-frame clones appear in the TCRdb table, and some are missing; sequencing was by immunoSEQ multiplex PCR. The sample lists 25,000 to 35,000 clones; around nine tenths were seen once. This material consisted of CD8+ T cells from peripheral blood mononuclear cells, taken in the second trimester of pregnancy. These receptor sequences come from a female donor with multiple sclerosis, enrolled in a pregnancy study. CDR3s include the opening cysteine and the closing phenylalanine or tryptophan. D genes are given only for firm matches. Where a row states a size, it is once, few, many or the class of an expanded clone; other rows omit it.

>TRBD1|NA|TRBJ2-7|TRBV2
CASGQGVSYEQYF
TGTGCCAGCGGACAGGGAGTTTCCTACGAGCAGTACTTC
>TRBD2|NA|TRBJ2-5|TRBV6-1
CASMPGLAEETQYF
TGTGCCAGCATGCCGGGACTAGCAGAAGAGACCCAGTACTTC
>NA|NA|TRBJ2-3|TRBV7-9
CASSRSGLSTDTQYF
TGTGCCAGCAGCCGGAGCGGGCTTAGCACAGATACGCAGTATTTT
>NA|NA|TRBJ2-7|TRBV2
CASSEGLGGTGLYEQYF
TGTGCCAGCAGTGAAGGGCTTGGGGGGACGGGACTCTACGAGCAGTACTTC
>NA|NA|TRBJ2-7|TRBV5-4
CASSPRGYDEQYF
TGTGCCAGCAGCCCCAGGGGTTACGACGAGCAGTACTTC
>NA|NA|TRBJ2-1|TRBV6-4
CASSDSGLLEQFF
TGTGCCAGCAGTGACTCGGGGCTCCTTGAGCAGTTCTTC
>NA|NA|TRBJ2-5|TRBV2
CASSQDASWETQYF
TGTGCCAGCAGCCAGGATGCGTCGTGGGAGACCCAGTACTTC
>NA|once|TRBJ2-3|TRBV9
CASSVIEGVGDTQYF
TGTGCCAGCAGCGTAATAGAGGGGGTGGGAGATACGCAGTATTTT
>NA|NA|TRBJ1-5|TRBV6-6
CASSYPWGPAPQHF
TGTGCCAGCAGTTACCCGTGGGGGCCCGCTCCCCAGCATTTT
>NA|NA|TRBJ2-1|TRBV19
CASTSGGDEQFF
TGTGCCAGTACTTCTGGAGGGGATGAGCAGTTCTTC